The 27 T cell receptor beta chains given below trace back to one sample, sequenced in a study of T cell changes during pregnancy in multiple sclerosis. Produced via immunoSEQ multiplex PCR; TCRdb's table is partial and in-frame only. This table holds under 55,000 clones, about 89% found once. Sequences were derived from CD8+ T cells from peripheral blood mononuclear cells, sampled after pregnancy. These TCRs come from a female donor with multiple sclerosis, enrolled in a pregnancy study.

The V and J genes are TRBV11-2 and TRBJ2-7; D uncertain. V was trimmed by 3 bases and J by 3 bases, leaving 12 bases between them. Per germline, CDR1 SGHAT and CDR2 FQNNGV. This CDR3 has 14 residues. The CDR3 here is CASSFGQLVYEQYF. Written as DNA, the CDR3 is TGTGCCAGCAGCTTTGGTCAGCTAGTCTACGAGCAGTACTTC. Supplemented by reference TRBV11-2 and TRBJ2-7, the full variable domain reads EAGVAQSPRYKIIEKRQSVAFWCNPISGHATLYWYQQILGQGPKLLIQFQNNGVVDDSQLPKDRFSAERLKGVDSTLKIQPAKLEDSAVYLCASSFGQLVYEQYFGPGTRLTVT.

The chain links TRBV6-5 to TRBJ1-1, with 10 nucleotides matching TRBD1. Germline trimming cut 0 bases from V and 4 bases from J; bases unmatched to any gene: 2. Germline CDR1 MNHEY, CDR2 SVGAGI. The CDR3 length is 15 residues. The chain's CDR3 is CASSYSTGGGTEAFF. DNA for the CDR3: TGTGCCAGCAGTTACTCGACAGGGGGCGGCACTGAAGCTTTCTTT.

The V and J genes are TRBV4-1 and TRBJ2-1, with a weak D call TRBD2 (6 bases). The V and J ends lost 1 base and 1 base respectively, with 11 bases between them. The length of the CDR3 is 16 residues. Germline CDR1 and CDR2: MGHRA and YSYEKL. The CDR3 loop reads CASSQGAGHSYNEQFF. The DNA of the CDR3 is TGCGCCAGCAGCCAAGGTGCGGGGCATTCCTACAATGAGCAGTTCTTC.

V and J are TRBV7-8 and TRBJ2-3; D gene unclear. Germline V gene data show CDR1 as SGHVS and CDR2 as FQNEAQ. This CDR3 has 16 residues. Trimming took off 1 base at V and 0 bases at J, with 11 bases between the two ends. The CDR3 region is CASSLGGAESTDTQYF. CDR3 coding DNA: TGTGCCAGCAGCTTAGGTGGCGCGGAGAGCACAGATACGCAGTATTTT.

The V gene is TRBV13, the J gene TRBJ2-1; D might be TRBD1 (5 bases). The CDR3 runs 13 residues. Looked up from germline, CDR1 is PRHDT and CDR2 is FYEKMQ (reference sequence). V was pared by 3 bases and J by 7 bases, with 10 bases between. CDR3 DNA: TGTGCCAGCAGCTTCCAGGGCCTGAATGAGCAGTTCTTC. This sequence encodes CASSFQGLNEQFF.

The CDR3 sequence is CASSSLPANTYEQYF. The CDR3 nucleotides are TGTGCCAGCAGCTCCCTCCCAGCGAATACCTACGAGCAGTACTTC. The V call is TRBV5-5, the J call TRBJ2-7; no definite D call. The V end was cut by 3 bases, the J end by 2 bases, with 15 bases between. Germline lookup yields CDR1 SGHKS and CDR2 YYEKEE (reference sequence). This CDR3 region has 15 residues.

CDR3 amino acids: CASNALGQGKTEAFF. Written as DNA, the CDR3 is TGTGCCAGCAACGCTCTGGGACAGGGGAAGACTGAAGCTTTCTTT. The chain joins TRBV21-1 to TRBJ1-1; the D call TRBD1 from the table was never checked on the DNA. TRBV21-1 has pseudogene status. The CDR3 spans 15 residues.

This clone was counted a single time. The chain recombines TRBV13 with TRBJ2-7; D not resolved. CDR3 size: 12 residues. Deletions cut 1 base from V and 9 bases from J, with 10 bases between. CDR1 PRHDT and CDR2 FYEKMQ come from the germline V gene (reference sequence). CDR3 region: CASSLELDSQYF. The CDR3 DNA follows: TGTGCCAGCAGCTTAGAGCTAGATTCGCAGTACTTC.

The CDR3 is CASSPWDRLNTEAFF. The CDR3, as DNA: TGTGCCAGTAGTCCCTGGGACAGGTTGAACACTGAAGCTTTCTTT. The chain is built from TRBV19 and TRBJ1-1; 8 bases align to TRBD1. Trimming cost V 5 bases and J 0 bases; bases outside gene matches: 5. The CDR3 is made up of 15 amino acids. CDR1 and CDR2 from the germline V gene are LNHDA and SQIVND (reference sequence).

This clone was observed once. The rearrangement joins TRBV5-6 to TRBJ2-5, with D tentatively TRBD1 (5 bases). Germline V lookup: CDR1 SGHDT, CDR2 YYEEEE. This CDR3 comprises 14 residues. Trimming stripped 0 bases from V and 5 bases from J, with 11 bases between. The CDR3 loop reads CASSLGTGPETQYF. In nucleotides, the CDR3 is TGTGCCAGCAGCTTGGGTACAGGCCCTGAGACCCAGTACTTC.

The chain recombines TRBV7-6 with TRBJ2-1, with a tentative D call TRBD1 (5 bases). The CDR3 has 14 residues. Germline-derived CDR1 and CDR2 are SGHVS and FNYEAQ. The germline V and J ends were trimmed by 2 bases and 5 bases, with 10 bases remaining between them. The CDR3 sequence is CASSLNAGNNEQFF. In DNA form, the CDR3 reads TGTGCCAGCAGCTTAAACGCAGGGAACAATGAGCAGTTCTTC.

The rearrangement uses TRBV27 and TRBJ2-5; possible D gene TRBD1, 6 bases. The V gene lost 0 bases and the J gene lost 2 bases, with 7 bases spanning the gap. Germline V gene sequence: CDR1 MNHEY, CDR2 SMNVEV (reference sequence). CDR3 length equals 14 residues. The CDR3 DNA reads TGTGCCAGCAGTTTATCGACAGGTCAAGAGACCCAGTACTTC. Its protein product is CASSLSTGQETQYF.

This chain joins TRBV29-1 and TRBJ2-6; D possibly corresponds to TRBD1 (6 bases). This CDR3 is built from 14 residues. Germline CDR1 and CDR2: SQVTM and ANQGSEA. The V end was cut by 6 bases, the J end by 2 bases, with 11 bases between. CDR3 residues: CSVAGAAGANVLTF. For the CDR3, the DNA is TGCAGCGTCGCAGGGGCAGCTGGGGCCAACGTCCTGACTTTC. Variable domain in full (rest from reference TRBV29-1 and TRBJ2-6): SAVISQKPSRDICQRGTSLTIQCQVDSQVTMMFWYRQQPGQSLTLIATANQGSEATYESGFVIDKFPISRPNLTFSTLTVSNMSPEDSSIYLCSVAGAAGANVLTFGAGSRLTVL.

Regarding this clone: The identical CDR3 is also encoded by other nucleotide sequences in the sample. V and J are TRBV6-4 and TRBJ2-3; D possibly corresponds to TRBD2 (5 bases). The germline V gene has CDR1 MRHNA and CDR2 SNTAGT. V dropped 0 bases and J dropped 0 bases, with 7 bases sitting between them. The CDR3 is made up of 15 amino acids. CDR3 loop: CASSDSTGSTDTQYF. The CDR3 DNA sequence: TGTGCCAGCAGTGACTCGACGGGGAGCACAGATACGCAGTATTTT.

This rearrangement joins TRBV5-6 to TRBJ1-1; D is unclear. The CDR3 has 15 amino acids. Per the germline V gene, CDR1 is SGHDT and CDR2 is YYEEEE. The V end lost 2 bases, the J end lost 2 bases, and 13 bases lay between the germline ends. The DNA of the CDR3 is TGTGCCAGCAGCTTATGGCTGCAAAGAAACACTGAAGCTTTCTTT. Translation: CASSLWLQRNTEAFF.

This rearrangement joins TRBV5-1 to TRBJ1-4; TRBD1 matches at 8 bases. V shed 0 bases, J shed 6 bases, and the junction held 13 bases outside the gene matches. The CDR3 contains 18 residues. Germline values: CDR1 SGHRS, CDR2 YFSETQ. The CDR3 sequence is CASSLAWVSATGDEKLFF. The CDR3 coding sequence is TGCGCCAGCAGCTTGGCCTGGGTGTCCGCGACAGGGGATGAAAAACTGTTTTTT.

This chain links TRBV6-5 with TRBJ1-2; D not resolved. The CDR3 is 14 amino acids. Germline values: CDR1 MNHEY, CDR2 SVGAGI. Between the trimmed V and J ends, which lost 8 bases and 0 bases, there was a span of 13 bases. CDR3 residues: CASCRETSNYGYTF. DNA for the CDR3: TGTGCCAGCTGCCGGGAAACCTCTAACTATGGCTACACCTTC.

The chain combines TRBV27 with TRBJ1-1; D is undetermined. There are 13 residues in the CDR3. The V gene lost 5 bases and the J gene lost 0 bases, with 7 bases spanning the gap. The germline CDR1 and CDR2 sequences are MNHEY and SMNVEV (reference sequence). This CDR3 reads CASSITLNTEAFF. In nucleotides, the CDR3 is TGTGCCAGCAGTATTACACTGAACACTGAAGCTTTCTTT.

The chain employs TRBV27 and TRBJ2-1; D may be TRBD2 (5 bases). Germline CDR1 and CDR2: MNHEY and SMNVEV (reference sequence). Trimming stripped 3 bases from V and 13 bases from J, with 10 bases between. CDR3 length: 11 residues. The chain's CDR3 is CASSLGPSQFF. The CDR3, as DNA: TGTGCCAGCAGTTTGGGCCCTAGCCAGTTCTTC.

The V gene is TRBV13, the J gene TRBJ2-2; D perhaps matches TRBD1 (5 bases). V shed 6 bases and J shed 3 bases, with 8 bases lying between them. This CDR3 comprises 13 residues. Germline V gene lookup returns CDR1 PRHDT and CDR2 FYEKMQ (reference sequence). In nucleotides, the CDR3 is TGTGCCAGCAGTCTACAGGACACCGGGGAGCTGTTTTTT. This encodes CASSLQDTGELFF.

This chain uses TRBV9 with TRBJ2-1, with 8 bases lining up with TRBD2. The junction had 8 bases not matched to a gene; V was cut back by 0 bases and J by 6 bases. CDR1 is SGDLS, CDR2 YYNGEE, per germline. The CDR3 spans 16 residues. The CDR3 spells CASSVEAGGGGNEQFF. In nucleotides, the CDR3 is TGTGCCAGCAGCGTAGAGGCGGGGGGAGGAGGCAATGAGCAGTTCTTC.

The V gene is TRBV12-5, the J gene TRBJ1-2, with 7 bases matching TRBD1. CDR3 length: 13 amino acids. V was pared by 4 bases and J by 4 bases, with 3 bases of the junction left unmatched. Germline-derived CDR1 and CDR2 are LGHNT and FRNRAP. In DNA form, the CDR3 reads TGTGCTAGTGGTTCCGGGACAGCCTATGGCTACACCTTC. Translation gives CASGSGTAYGYTF.

The chain employs TRBV27 and TRBJ1-6, with a weak D call TRBD1 (5 bases). Germline CDR1 and CDR2: MNHEY and SMNVEV (reference sequence). V shed 4 bases and J shed 10 bases, with 14 bases lying between them. CDR3 size: 14 residues. The CDR3 sequence is CASSSAIRGSPLHF. The CDR3 nucleotides read TGTGCCAGCAGTTCTGCCATACGGGGGTCACCCCTCCACTTT.

There are a few counts of this clone. The V gene is TRBV10-2, the J gene TRBJ2-2; TRBD2 is a possible D gene (7 bases). Germline values: CDR1 WSHSY, CDR2 SAAADI. V lost 0 bases and J 4 bases, leaving 24 bases between the germline ends. The length of the CDR3 is 20 residues. The CDR3 DNA reads as TGCGCCAGCAGTGAGTCTTTGGGGGAGGGGGGCGATCTGGGCACCGGGGAGCTGTTTTTT. Protein: CASSESLGEGGDLGTGELFF.

Here the CDR3 DNA reads TGTGCCAGCAGTACACGGGGGGGCGGCACTGAAGCTTTCTTT. Amino acid sequence: CASSTRGGGTEAFF. J is TRBJ1-1 and V is TRBV6-5, with D possibly TRBD1 on 6 matching bases. V shed 5 bases and J shed 4 bases, with 14 bases lying between them. The germline V gene encodes CDR1 MNHEY and CDR2 SVGAGI. The length of the CDR3 is 14 residues.

The chain employs TRBV13 and TRBJ1-6; D is undetermined. Germline V gene sequence: CDR1 PRHDT, CDR2 FYEKMQ (reference sequence). The V and J ends lost 7 bases and 6 bases respectively, with 16 bases between them. The CDR3 consists of 15 residues. Here the CDR3 reads CASTTRGSPNSPLHF. The CDR3 DNA is TGTGCCAGCACGACTCGAGGCAGCCCTAATTCACCCCTCCACTTT.

The chain employs TRBV6-5 and TRBJ1-2; maybe TRBD1 (6 bases). CDR3 length: 14 amino acids. The V gene's germline CDR1 is MNHEY and CDR2 SVGAGI. V lost 6 bases and J 0 bases, leaving 11 bases between the germline ends. The CDR3 reads CASRRGQANYGYTF. CDR3 sequence (DNA): TGTGCCAGCAGAAGGGGACAAGCTAACTATGGCTACACCTTC.